This TCR beta chain was sequenced during a study of cytomegalovirus exposure and HLA in healthy donors. The PCR employed 60 Vbeta primers together with 13 Jbeta primers. Produced via immunoSEQ multiplex PCR; TCRdb's table is partial and in-frame only. The table shows some 200,000 clones, with about 81% occurring only once. V was shortened by 2 bases and J by 3 bases, with 9 bases between the two germline ends. This CDR3 has 14 amino acids. Germline V gene lookup returns CDR1 MNHEY and CDR2 SMNVEV (reference sequence). Study results and limitations: Excluded were some V segments that proved indistinguishable, including TRBV6-2 and TRBV6-3.

Details on this clone: What it recognizes is unknown. Other DNA sequences from this sample encode an identical CDR3 as well.

The chain employs TRBV27 and TRBJ2-3; possible D gene TRBD1, 6 bases. The source material was PBMCs. The sequence derives from a woman aged 25 to 39 in good health and CMV-seronegative. The DNA of the CDR3 is TGTGCCAGCAGTTTAAGGGGGAGTACAGATACGCAGTATTTT. Translating it yields CASSLRGSTDTQYF.